This T cell receptor (beta chain) was captured in a study of blood T cell repertoires in COVID-19. For the study at large: Sources were T cells, B-cell-depleted T cells, or PBMCs; the material itself was cDNA or gDNA.

Profiling relied on immunoSEQ multiplex PCR, and the TCRdb table lists in-frame clones only, not all of them. This repertoire shows some 200,000 clones, about 88% found once; its top ten account for 6%. Note on this clone: At one of its ends the junction is not consistent with the germline gene, which may arise from a read error.

Input material: peripheral blood. This clonotype was sampled from a man aged 35 to 55 with active or convalescent COVID-19.

CDR3 coding DNA: TGCGAGAGCAGACCGATCTACCGGACCAGGGGCAGGGATCAGCCCCAGCATTTT. It specifies CESRPIYRTRGRDQPQHF. The gene calls are TRBV28 and TRBJ1-5, with a tentative D call TRBD1 (6 bases). The germline V gene has CDR1 MDHEN and CDR2 SYDVKM. This CDR3 region has 18 residues.